Shown below are 21 T cell receptor beta chains from a single sample sequenced in a study of CD8+CD57+ T cells in acquired aplastic anemia. Sequencing was done on patients that had shown CD8+CD57+ cell expansion by flow cytometry. Profiling that covered TCR beta VDJ and CDR3 relied on genomic DNA as its template. From the reads, TCRdb called clonotypes with MiXCR, one entry per CDR3 protein. The table has some 120,000 distinct CDR3 sequences, approximately 50% seen once. The sequenced sample consisted of sorted CD4+, CD8+, or CD8+CD57+ T cells (not recorded which) from PBMCs. The receptor source for this set is a human donor with aplastic anemia.

This clonotype was counted only a few times. The chain carries TRBV2 and TRBJ1-6; TRBD1 might be the D (6 bases). V shed 6 bases and J shed 10 bases, with 19 bases lying between them. Germline CDR1 is SNHLY and CDR2 is FYNNEI. The CDR3 runs 15 residues. The CDR3 region has the DNA TGTGCCAGCAGCCAAGGGGGGGATTATGGATCACCCCTCCACTTT. Translating it yields CASSQGGDYGSPLHF.

V and J are TRBV29-1 and TRBJ2-7; 7 bases match TRBD2. Germline assignment: CDR1 SQVTM and CDR2 ANQGSEA. This CDR3 region has 11 residues. The V gene end was trimmed by 7 bases and the J gene end by 7 bases; junction bases not matched to a gene: 7. The CDR3 spells CSGWTRGEQYF. DNA of the CDR3: TGCAGCGGTTGGACTAGAGGGGAGCAGTACTTC.

This chain connects TRBV19 to TRBJ2-4; 10 bases are a match to TRBD1. The germline V gene has CDR1 LNHDA and CDR2 SQIVND (reference sequence). The junction had 7 bases not matched to a gene; V was cut back by 5 bases and J by 3 bases. The CDR3 length is 16 residues. The CDR3 DNA follows: TGTGCCAGTAGTCCATTTCGGACAGGGGGCAAAAACATTCAGTACTTC. Amino acids: CASSPFRTGGKNIQYF.

This clonotype was recorded once. This chain joins TRBV5-6 and TRBJ2-4, with a tentative D call TRBD1 (6 bases). This CDR3 has 17 amino acids. V lost 3 bases and J lost 0, with 16 bases in between. Germline CDR1 reads SGHDT; CDR2 reads YYEEEE. CDR3 coding DNA: TGTGCCAGCAGCTCCCCACAGGGAGTGATAGCCAAAAACATTCAGTACTTC. It translates to CASSSPQGVIAKNIQYF.

This clonotype was seen only a few times. J is TRBJ1-3 and V is TRBV12-3 or TRBV12-4, with 9 bases that match TRBD1. The V segment lost 7 bases and the J segment 4 bases; nucleotides outside the gene matches: 14. The length of the CDR3 is 17 residues. The CDR3 DNA reads TGTGCCAGCATTTCCTTGGGACAGGGATTCTCAGGAAACACCATATATTTT. Residues: CASISLGQGFSGNTIYF.

This chain connects TRBV2 to TRBJ2-6; D uncertain. V was pared by 5 bases and J by 4 bases, with 12 bases between. This CDR3 is 15 amino acids long. Germline CDR1 and CDR2: SNHLY and FYNNEI. The CDR3 DNA follows: TGTGCCAGCAGTCGGAACAGCTCCGGGGCCAACGTCCTGACTTTC. It translates to CASSRNSSGANVLTF.

This clonotype was seen ten or more times. The V and J genes are TRBV7-9 and TRBJ1-5; tentative D call: TRBD1 (6 bases). V was shortened by 5 bases and J by 7 bases, with 18 bases between the two germline ends. CDR1 is SEHNR and CDR2 is FQNEAQ in the germline V gene (reference sequence). The CDR3 is 15 residues long. CDR3 loop: CASSGSQGLWQPQHF. DNA for the CDR3: TGTGCCAGCAGCGGCTCCCAGGGGTTGTGGCAGCCCCAGCATTTT.

The V call is TRBV2, the J call TRBJ2-7; 7 bases are a match to TRBD1. Germline V gene sequence: CDR1 SNHLY, CDR2 FYNNEI. V trimming: 7 bases; J trimming: 0 bases; junction bases outside the gene matches: 6. CDR3 length: 14 amino acids. CDR3 sequence: CASTGQESSYEQYF. As DNA, the CDR3 is TGTGCCAGCACCGGACAGGAGAGCTCCTACGAGCAGTACTTC.

The chain has TRBV27 and TRBJ2-7; 11 positions match TRBD1. The CDR3 totals 13 residues. In germline, CDR1 is MNHEY, CDR2 SMNVEV (reference sequence). J lost 2 bases, V lost 10 bases, and 4 bases had no gene match. CDR3 amino acids: CATSGQGAYEQYF. CDR3 nucleotides: TGTGCCACCTCGGGACAGGGGGCCTACGAGCAGTACTTC.

CDR3 coding DNA: TGTGCCAGCAAGGACTCCACCTACGAGCAGTACTTC. Translation gives CASKDSTYEQYF. The chain employs TRBV2 and TRBJ2-7; TRBD2 is a possible D gene (5 bases). Germline loops: CDR1 SNHLY, CDR2 FYNNEI. Trimming cost V 7 bases and J 2 bases, with 9 bases left between them. The CDR3 covers 12 residues.

Of note for this clonotype: A much larger clone is a single base away; this may be a read error. The chain uses TRBV27 and TRBJ2-3; possible D gene TRBD2, 5 bases. The CDR3 runs 15 residues. V shed 2 bases and J shed 2 bases, with 11 bases lying between them. Germline V gene sequence: CDR1 MNHEY, CDR2 SMNVEV (reference sequence). In nucleotides, the CDR3 is TGTGCCAGCAGTTTAGGAATAGCGAACACAGATACGCAGTATTTT. Protein sequence: CASSLGIANTDTQYF.

The gene calls are TRBV19 and TRBJ1-5; D gene unclear. CDR3 length equals 13 residues. Per the germline V gene, CDR1 is LNHDA and CDR2 is SQIVND (reference sequence). The V end was cut by 3 bases, the J end by 3 bases, with 6 bases between. CDR3 sequence (DNA): TGTGCCAGTAGTATGGGGTACAATCAGCCCCAGCATTTT. Protein: CASSMGYNQPQHF.

Ten or more counts support this clonotype. The J gene is TRBJ2-1, the V gene TRBV5-5; the match to TRBD1 covers 8 bases. The CDR3 is made up of 14 amino acids. V lost 0 bases and J lost 10; bases outside the gene matches: 6. The germline CDR1 and CDR2 sequences are SGHKS and YYEKEE (reference sequence). The CDR3 sequence: CASSLGAGGNEQFF. The CDR3 nucleotides are TGTGCCAGCAGCTTGGGGGCAGGGGGCAACGAGCAGTTCTTC. The full variable domain, in which reference TRBV5-5 and TRBJ2-1 provide the parts outside the CDR3, is DAGVTQSPTHLIKTRGQQVTLRCSPISGHKSVSWYQQVLGQGPQFIFQYYEKEERGRGNFPDRFSARQFPNYSSELNVNALLLGDSALYLCASSLGAGGNEQFFGPGTRLTVL.

This clonotype was counted ten times or more. The gene calls are TRBV6-2 or TRBV6-3 and TRBJ2-3; D gene ambiguous. V was trimmed by 2 bases and J by 1 base, leaving 7 bases between them. The CDR3 covers 14 residues. Looked up from germline, CDR1 is MNHEY and CDR2 is SVGEGT. The CDR3 loop is CASSYQKGTDTQYF. CDR3 bases: TGTGCCAGCAGTTACCAGAAAGGCACAGATACGCAGTATTTT.

The sample holds a few counts of this clonotype. One junction end does not reproduce the germline sequence, and a read error may be involved. This chain connects TRBV24-1 to TRBJ2-3; 7 nucleotides align to TRBD2. This CDR3 is 14 amino acids long. In germline, CDR1 is KGHDR, CDR2 SFDVKD. The DNA of the CDR3 is TGTGCCAGCAGTTTTGCGGGAGTCACAGATACGCAGTATTTT. It encodes CASSFAGVTDTQYF.

There are many counts of this clonotype. V and J are TRBV4-1 and TRBJ1-2, with D unclear. Trimming pared 0 bases from V and 4 bases from J, leaving 6 bases between. Germline CDR1 and CDR2: MGHRA and YSYEKL. This CDR3 comprises 13 residues. The CDR3 is CASSQETAYGYTF. In DNA form, the CDR3 reads TGCGCCAGCAGCCAAGAAACAGCCTATGGCTACACCTTC.

This clonotype was detected ten times or more. The chain carries TRBV10-1 and TRBJ2-7, with 9 bases identical to TRBD1. This CDR3 contains 18 residues. With V trimmed by 0 bases and J by 5 bases, 14 bases remained unmatched. Looked up from germline, CDR1 is WNHNN and CDR2 is SYGVQD (reference sequence). CDR3 coding DNA: TGCGCCAGCAGTGAGTCCCATGGTGTTGACAGGGGGGCCCACGAGCAGTACTTC. It encodes CASSESHGVDRGAHEQYF.

The chain uses TRBV2 and TRBJ2-7; 8 nucleotides line up with TRBD1. The V and J ends lost 4 bases and 6 bases, in that order; junction bases with no gene match: 2. The CDR3 sequence is 12 residues long. From germline, CDR1 is SNHLY and CDR2 FYNNEI. The CDR3: CASSVGQAEQYF. DNA for the CDR3: TGTGCCAGCAGTGTGGGACAGGCCGAGCAGTACTTC.

The gene calls are TRBV10-3 and TRBJ1-1, with 8 bases matching TRBD1. CDR3 length: 13 amino acids. Germline lookup yields CDR1 ENHRY and CDR2 SYGVKD. J gave up 7 bases and V 6 bases, and 7 bases lay outside the gene matches. The CDR3 here is CAIRDRGDGEAFF. Written as DNA, the CDR3 is TGTGCCATCAGAGACAGGGGAGATGGTGAAGCTTTCTTT.

The chain joins TRBV10-3 to TRBJ1-1; the D gene is possibly TRBD1 (5 bases). The CDR3 length is 15 residues. Germline V lookup: CDR1 ENHRY, CDR2 SYGVKD. V was pared by 5 bases and J by 4 bases, with 17 bases between. The CDR3 nucleotides read TGTGCCATCAGTCCCCGGGGGGGAAAGGGCACTGAAGCTTTCTTT. Protein: CAISPRGGKGTEAFF.

This clonotype turned up a few times. The chain joins TRBV10-1 to TRBJ1-6; no firm D call. This CDR3 has 14 residues. Germline V gene data show CDR1 as WNHNN and CDR2 as SYGVQD (reference sequence). V lost 3 bases to trimming and J lost 1 base, with 4 bases between them. The CDR3: CASSDGSYNSPLHF. The CDR3 region has the DNA TGCGCCAGCAGTGACGGTTCCTATAATTCACCCCTCCACTTT.